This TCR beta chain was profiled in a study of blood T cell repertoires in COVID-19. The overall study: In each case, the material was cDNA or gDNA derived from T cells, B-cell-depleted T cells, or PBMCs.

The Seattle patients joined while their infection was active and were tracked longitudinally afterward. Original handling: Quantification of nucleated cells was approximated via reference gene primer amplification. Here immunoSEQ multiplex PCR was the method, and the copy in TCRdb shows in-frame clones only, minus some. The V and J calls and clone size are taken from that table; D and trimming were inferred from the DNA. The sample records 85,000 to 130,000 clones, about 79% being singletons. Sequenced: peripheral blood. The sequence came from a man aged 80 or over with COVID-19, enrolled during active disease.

CDR3 amino acids: CASSLAVSSYEQYF. CDR3 bases: TGTGCCAGCAGCTTAGCGGTTAGCTCCTACGAGCAGTACTTC. This chain joins TRBV6-6 and TRBJ2-7; weak D call: TRBD2 (6 bases). The CDR3 length is 14 residues. In germline, CDR1 is MNHNY, CDR2 SVGAGI (reference sequence). The V end lost 6 bases, the J end lost 0 bases, and 12 bases lay between the germline ends.